This TCR beta chain is from a study of pediatric ulcerative colitis. General study results and limits: Compared with controls, ulcerative colitis showed greater blood-rectum clone sharing.

Before the diagnostic colonoscopy, ulcerative colitis patients were free of immunosuppressive medication. The protocol was immunoSEQ multiplex PCR, while the TCRdb copy is restricted to in-frame clones and leaves out a portion. The table records roughly 38,000 clones, 70% to 90% of them present only once. With V trimmed by 6 bases and J by 13 bases, 9 bases remained unmatched. The CDR3 is made up of 12 amino acids. From germline, CDR1 is WNHNN and CDR2 SYGVQD (reference sequence). In its sample, this clone was seen a few times. Its antigen is as yet unknown. The source material was blood. The clonotype was recovered from a girl between 5 and 17 years old with moderate ulcerative colitis. The rearrangement links TRBV10-1 to TRBJ2-7; TRBD1 matches 10 bases. Here the CDR3 reads CASRIRRTGGYF. Here the CDR3 DNA reads TGCGCCAGCAGAATCCGCCGGACAGGGGGATACTTC.